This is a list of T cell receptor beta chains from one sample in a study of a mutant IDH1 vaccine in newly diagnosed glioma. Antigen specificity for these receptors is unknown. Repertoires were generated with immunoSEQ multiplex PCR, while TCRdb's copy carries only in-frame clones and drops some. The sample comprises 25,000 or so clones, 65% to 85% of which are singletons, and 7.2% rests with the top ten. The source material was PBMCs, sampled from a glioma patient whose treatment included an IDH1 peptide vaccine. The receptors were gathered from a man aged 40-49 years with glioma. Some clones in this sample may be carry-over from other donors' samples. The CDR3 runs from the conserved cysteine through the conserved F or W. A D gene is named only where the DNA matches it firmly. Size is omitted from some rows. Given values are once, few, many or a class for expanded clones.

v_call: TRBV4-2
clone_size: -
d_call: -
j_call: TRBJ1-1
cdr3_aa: CASSQAEGGSTEAFF
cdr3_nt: TGTGCCAGCAGCCAAGCCGAGGGGGGGAGCACTGAAGCTTTCTTT

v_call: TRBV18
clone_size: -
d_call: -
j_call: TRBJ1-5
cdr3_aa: CASSPGHQPQHF
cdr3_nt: TGTGCCAGCTCACCCGGTCATCAGCCCCAGCATTTT

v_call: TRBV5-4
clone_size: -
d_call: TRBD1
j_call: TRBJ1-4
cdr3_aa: CASSGERQGEGEKLFF
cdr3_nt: TGTGCCAGCAGCGGCGAGCGGCAGGGGGAGGGGGAAAAACTGTTTTTT

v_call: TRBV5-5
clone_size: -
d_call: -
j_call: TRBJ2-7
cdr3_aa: CASSSLPGAYEQYF
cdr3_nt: TGTGCCAGCAGCTCCCTCCCCGGGGCGTACGAGCAGTACTTC

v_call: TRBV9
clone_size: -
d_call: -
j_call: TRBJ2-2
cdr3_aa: CASSGKGGFGELFF
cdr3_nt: TGTGCCAGCAGCGGAAAAGGAGGGTTCGGGGAGCTGTTTTTT

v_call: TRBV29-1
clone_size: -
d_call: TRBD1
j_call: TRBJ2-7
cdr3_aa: CSVEVTGSYEQYF
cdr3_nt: TGCAGCGTTGAAGTGACAGGGTCCTACGAGCAGTACTTC

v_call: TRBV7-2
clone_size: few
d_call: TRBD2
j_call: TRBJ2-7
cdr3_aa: CASSSSGGPYYEQYF
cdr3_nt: TGTGCCAGCAGCTCTAGCGGGGGCCCATACTACGAGCAGTACTTC

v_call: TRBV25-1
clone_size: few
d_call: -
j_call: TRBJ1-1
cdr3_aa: CASSAHGSHTEAFF
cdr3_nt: TGTGCCAGCAGCGCTCATGGTTCACACACTGAAGCTTTCTTT

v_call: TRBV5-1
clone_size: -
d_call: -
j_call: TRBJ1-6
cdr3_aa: CASSLEAGDNSPLHF
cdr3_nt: TGCGCCAGCAGCTTGGAAGCTGGGGATAATTCACCCCTCCACTTT

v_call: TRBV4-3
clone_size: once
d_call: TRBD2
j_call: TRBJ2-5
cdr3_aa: CASSHQFAGGRETQYF
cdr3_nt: TGCGCCAGCAGCCACCAATTCGCGGGGGGGAGAGAGACCCAGTACTTC

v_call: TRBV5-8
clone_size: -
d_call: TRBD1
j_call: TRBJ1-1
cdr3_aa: CASSSGGRAEAFF
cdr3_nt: TGTGCCAGCAGCTCAGGGGGCAGGGCTGAAGCTTTCTTT

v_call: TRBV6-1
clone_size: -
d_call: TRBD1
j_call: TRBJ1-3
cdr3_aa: CASSGAGGNTIYF
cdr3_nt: TGTGCCAGCAGTGGAGCAGGGGGCAACACCATATATTTT

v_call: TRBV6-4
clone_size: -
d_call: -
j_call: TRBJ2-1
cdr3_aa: CASSVGGEVDEQFF
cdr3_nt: TGTGCCAGCAGTGTGGGGGGTGAGGTCGATGAGCAGTTCTTC

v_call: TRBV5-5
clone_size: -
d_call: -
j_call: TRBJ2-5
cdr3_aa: CASSLQGVETQYF
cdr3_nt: TGTGCCAGCAGCTTACAGGGTGTAGAGACCCAGTACTTC

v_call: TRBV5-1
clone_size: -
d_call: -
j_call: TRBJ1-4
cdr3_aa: CASSLGSRTPVEKLFF
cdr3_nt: TGCGCCAGCAGCTTGGGGTCTAGGACACCCGTTGAAAAACTGTTTTTT

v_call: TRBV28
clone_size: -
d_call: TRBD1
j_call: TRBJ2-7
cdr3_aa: CASSFLPPGQGSYEQYF
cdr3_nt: TGTGCCAGCAGTTTCTTACCTCCCGGACAGGGTTCCTACGAGCAGTACTTC

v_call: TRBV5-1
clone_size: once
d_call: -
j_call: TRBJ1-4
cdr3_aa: CASSFFGLNEKLFF
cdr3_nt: TGCGCCAGCAGCTTCTTTGGACTTAATGAAAAACTGTTTTTT

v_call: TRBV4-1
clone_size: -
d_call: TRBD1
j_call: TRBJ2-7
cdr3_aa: CASSQDSDRGSYEQYF
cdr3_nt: TGCGCCAGCAGCCAAGATTCGGACAGGGGTTCCTACGAGCAGTACTTC

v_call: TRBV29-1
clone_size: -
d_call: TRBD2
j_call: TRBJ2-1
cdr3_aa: CTSSPPAGGNEQFF
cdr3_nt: TGCACCTCTTCTCCCCCAGCGGGGGGCAATGAGCAGTTCTTC

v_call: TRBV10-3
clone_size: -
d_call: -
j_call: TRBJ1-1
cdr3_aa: CAISTGSEAFF
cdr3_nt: TGTGCCATCAGTACAGGCTCTGAAGCTTTCTTT

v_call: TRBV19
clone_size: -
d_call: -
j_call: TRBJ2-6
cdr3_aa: CASSPPGANVLTF
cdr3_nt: TGTGCCAGTAGTCCGCCTGGGGCCAACGTCCTGACTTTC

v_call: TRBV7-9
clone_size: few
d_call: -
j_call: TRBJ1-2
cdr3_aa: CASSPRLGQGSLYGYTF
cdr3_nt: TGTGCCAGCAGCCCCCGTTTAGGGCAGGGATCCCTCTATGGCTACACCTTC

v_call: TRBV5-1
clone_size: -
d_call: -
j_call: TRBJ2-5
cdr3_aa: CASSLYQIQETQYF
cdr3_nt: TGCGCCAGCAGCTTGTACCAGATACAAGAGACCCAGTACTTC

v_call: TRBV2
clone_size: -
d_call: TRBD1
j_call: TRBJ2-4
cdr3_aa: CASSEPDRGADF
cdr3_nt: TGTGCCAGCAGTGAACCCGACAGGGGAGCGGACTTC

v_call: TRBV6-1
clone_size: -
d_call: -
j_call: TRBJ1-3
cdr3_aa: CASSERRAPGNTIYF
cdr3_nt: TGTGCCAGCAGTGAACGGAGGGCGCCTGGAAACACCATATATTTT

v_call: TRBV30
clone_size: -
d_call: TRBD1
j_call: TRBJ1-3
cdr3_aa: CAWSTGVNSGNTIYF
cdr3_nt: TGTGCCTGGAGCACAGGGGTTAATTCTGGAAACACCATATATTTT

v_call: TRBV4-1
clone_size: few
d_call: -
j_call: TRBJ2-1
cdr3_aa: CASTKGGGGYSYNEQFF
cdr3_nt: TGCGCCAGCACTAAGGGGGGTGGGGGGTACTCCTACAATGAGCAGTTCTTC

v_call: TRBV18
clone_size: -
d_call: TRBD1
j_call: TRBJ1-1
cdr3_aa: CASSPLTGGSMNTEAFF
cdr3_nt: TGTGCCAGCTCCCCCTTGACAGGGGGGTCCATGAACACTGAAGCTTTCTTT

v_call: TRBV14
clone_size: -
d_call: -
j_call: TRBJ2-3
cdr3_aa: CASSRGDYTDTQYF
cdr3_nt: TGTGCCAGCAGCCGGGGAGATTACACAGATACGCAGTATTTT

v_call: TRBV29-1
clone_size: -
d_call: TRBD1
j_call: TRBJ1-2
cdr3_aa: CSVPRGLNYGYTF
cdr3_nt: TGCAGCGTCCCCAGGGGGTTGAACTATGGCTACACCTTC

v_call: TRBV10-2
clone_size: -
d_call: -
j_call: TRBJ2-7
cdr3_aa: CASSESMWTETAEQYF
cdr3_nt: TGCGCCAGCAGTGAGTCGATGTGGACAGAGACAGCCGAGCAGTACTTC

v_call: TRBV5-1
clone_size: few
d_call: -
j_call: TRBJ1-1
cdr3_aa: CASSLSAGQGNTEAFF
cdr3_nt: TGCGCCAGCAGCTTGTCGGCAGGGCAGGGTAACACTGAAGCTTTCTTT

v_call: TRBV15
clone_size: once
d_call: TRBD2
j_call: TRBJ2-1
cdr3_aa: CATSRPSPGGLYNEQFF
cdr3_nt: TGTGCCACCAGCAGACCTTCGCCGGGGGGGCTTTACAATGAGCAGTTCTTC

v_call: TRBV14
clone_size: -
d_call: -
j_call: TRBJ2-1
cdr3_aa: CASSQEHNEQFF
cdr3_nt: TGTGCCAGCAGCCAAGAACACAATGAGCAGTTCTTC

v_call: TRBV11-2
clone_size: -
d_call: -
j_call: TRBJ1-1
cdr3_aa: CASSSRGGNTEAFF
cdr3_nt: TGTGCCAGCAGCTCCAGGGGAGGTAACACTGAAGCTTTCTTT

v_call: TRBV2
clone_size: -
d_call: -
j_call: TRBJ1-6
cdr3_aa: CASSEAGSQRALHF
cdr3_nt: TGTGCCAGCAGTGAAGCTGGTTCCCAGAGGGCCCTCCACTTT

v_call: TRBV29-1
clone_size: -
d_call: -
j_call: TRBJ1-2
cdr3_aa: CSVSGAYGYTF
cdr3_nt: TGCAGCGTCTCGGGGGCCTATGGCTACACCTTC

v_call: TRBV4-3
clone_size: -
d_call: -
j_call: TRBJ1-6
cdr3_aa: CASSQDSTGSPLHF
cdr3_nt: TGCGCCAGCAGCCAAGACTCTACAGGTTCACCCCTCCACTTT

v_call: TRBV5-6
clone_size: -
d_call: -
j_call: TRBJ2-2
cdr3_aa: CASSRGHGNTGELFF
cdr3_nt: TGTGCCAGCAGCAGGGGACACGGTAACACCGGGGAGCTGTTTTTT

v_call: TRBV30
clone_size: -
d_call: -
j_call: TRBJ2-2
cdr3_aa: CASGTTNTGELFF
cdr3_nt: TGTGCCTCCGGGACAACGAACACCGGGGAGCTGTTTTTT

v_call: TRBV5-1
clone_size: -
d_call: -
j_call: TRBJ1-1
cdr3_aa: CASRRGETEGTEAFF
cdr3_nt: TGCGCCAGCAGGAGAGGGGAAACCGAGGGCACTGAAGCTTTCTTT

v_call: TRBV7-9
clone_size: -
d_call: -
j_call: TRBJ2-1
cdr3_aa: CASSFTGFSYNEQFF
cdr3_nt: TGTGCCAGCAGTTTCACGGGGTTCTCCTACAATGAGCAGTTCTTC

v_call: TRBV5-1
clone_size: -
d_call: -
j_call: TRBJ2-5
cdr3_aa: CASSWMGHQETQYF
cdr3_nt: TGCGCCAGCAGCTGGATGGGGCACCAAGAGACCCAGTACTTC

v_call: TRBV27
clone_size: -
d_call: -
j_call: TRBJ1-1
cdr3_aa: CASSTVARQVAEAFF
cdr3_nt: TGTGCCAGCAGTACCGTGGCACGACAGGTCGCTGAAGCTTTCTTT

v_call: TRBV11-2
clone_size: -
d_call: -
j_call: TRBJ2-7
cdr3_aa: CASSPRRWGSDYSYEQYF
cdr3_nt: TGTGCCAGCAGCCCCCGACGGTGGGGATCTGATTACTCCTACGAGCAGTACTTC

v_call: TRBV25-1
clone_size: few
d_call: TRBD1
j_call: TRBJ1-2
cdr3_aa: CASSESNRGSYGYTF
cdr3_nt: TGTGCCAGCAGTGAATCGAACAGGGGTAGCTATGGCTACACCTTC

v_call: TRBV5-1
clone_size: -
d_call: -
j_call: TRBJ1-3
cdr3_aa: CASSIDGGRELNTIYF
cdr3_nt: TGCGCCAGCAGCATCGATGGGGGCAGGGAGTTAAACACCATATATTTT

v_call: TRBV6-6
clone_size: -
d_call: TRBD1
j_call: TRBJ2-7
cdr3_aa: CASSRDRAYEQYF
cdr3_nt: TGTGCCAGCAGCCGGGACAGAGCCTACGAGCAGTACTTC

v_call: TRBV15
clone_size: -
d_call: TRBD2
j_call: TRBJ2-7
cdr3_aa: CATSRDGRSGDEQYF
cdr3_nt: TGTGCCACCAGCAGAGACGGGCGCAGCGGGGACGAGCAGTACTTC

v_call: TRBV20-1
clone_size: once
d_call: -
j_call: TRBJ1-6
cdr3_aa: CSARVGAPLHF
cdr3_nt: TGCAGTGCTAGAGTGGGTGCACCCCTCCACTTT

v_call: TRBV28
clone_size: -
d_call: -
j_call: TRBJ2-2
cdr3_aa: CASTRWGRGAGELFF
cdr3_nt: TGTGCCAGCACGCGGTGGGGCAGAGGTGCCGGGGAGCTGTTTTTT

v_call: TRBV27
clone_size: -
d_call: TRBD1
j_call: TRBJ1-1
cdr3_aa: CASSLEGAIGGTEAFF
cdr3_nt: TGTGCCAGCAGTTTAGAGGGGGCGATTGGGGGCACTGAAGCTTTCTTT

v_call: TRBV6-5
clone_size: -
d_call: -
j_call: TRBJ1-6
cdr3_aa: CASSRVQGNNSPLHF
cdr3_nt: TGTGCCAGCAGTCGCGTCCAGGGAAACAATTCACCCCTCCACTTT

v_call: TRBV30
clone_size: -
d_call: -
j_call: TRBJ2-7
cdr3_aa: CAWSWGSNEQYF
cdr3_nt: TGTGCCTGGAGTTGGGGCTCGAACGAGCAGTACTTC

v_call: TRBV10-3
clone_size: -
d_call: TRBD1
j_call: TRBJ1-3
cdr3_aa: CAISDRGQGYGNTIYF
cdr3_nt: TGTGCCATCAGTGACAGGGGACAGGGATACGGAAACACCATATATTTT

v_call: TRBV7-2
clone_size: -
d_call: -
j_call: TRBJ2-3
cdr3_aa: CASSSGTLPRTDTQYF
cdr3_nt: TGTGCCAGCAGCTCTGGGACTCTCCCTCGCACAGATACGCAGTATTTT

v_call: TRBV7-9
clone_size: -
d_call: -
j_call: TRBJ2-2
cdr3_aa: CASSLRGDTGELFF
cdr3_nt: TGTGCCAGCAGCCTCAGGGGTGACACCGGGGAGCTGTTTTTT

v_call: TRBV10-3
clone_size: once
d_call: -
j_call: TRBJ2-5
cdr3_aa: CAISDGATQYF
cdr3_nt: TGTGCCATCAGTGACGGAGCGACCCAGTACTTC

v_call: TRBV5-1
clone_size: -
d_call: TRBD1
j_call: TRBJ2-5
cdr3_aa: CASSFTGVQGETQYF
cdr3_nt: TGCGCCAGCAGCTTCACAGGGGTTCAAGGGGAGACCCAGTACTTC

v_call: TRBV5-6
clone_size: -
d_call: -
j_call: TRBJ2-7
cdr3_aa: CASSLGGSEQYF
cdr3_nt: TGTGCCAGCAGCTTGGGGGGCTCCGAGCAGTACTTC